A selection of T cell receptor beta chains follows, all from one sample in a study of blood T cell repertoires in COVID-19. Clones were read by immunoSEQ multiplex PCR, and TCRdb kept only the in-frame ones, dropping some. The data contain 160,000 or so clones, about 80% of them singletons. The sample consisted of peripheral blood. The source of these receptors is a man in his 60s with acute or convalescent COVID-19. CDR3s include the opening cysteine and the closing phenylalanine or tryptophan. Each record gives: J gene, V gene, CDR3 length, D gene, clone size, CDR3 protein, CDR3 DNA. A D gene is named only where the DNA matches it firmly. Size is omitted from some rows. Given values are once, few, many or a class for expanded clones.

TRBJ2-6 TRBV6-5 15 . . CASSYGGTGANVLTF TGTGCCAGCAGTTACGGAGGGACCGGGGCCAACGTCCTGACTTTC
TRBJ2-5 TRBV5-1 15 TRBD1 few CASSGGQGGPETQYF TGCGCCAGCAGCGGCGGACAGGGGGGGCCAGAGACCCAGTACTTC
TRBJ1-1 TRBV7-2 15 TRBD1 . CASSSWTGGGTEAFF TGTGCCAGCAGCTCTTGGACAGGGGGGGGCACTGAAGCTTTCTTT
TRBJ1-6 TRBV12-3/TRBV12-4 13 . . CASSPQVNSPLHF TGTGCCAGCAGTCCCCAGGTTAATTCACCCCTCCACTTT
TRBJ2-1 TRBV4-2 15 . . CASSQDWLEYNEQFF TGTGCCAGCAGCCAAGATTGGCTAGAGTACAATGAGCAGTTCTTC
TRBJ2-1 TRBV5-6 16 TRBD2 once CASSLTSASSYNEQFF TGTGCCAGCAGCTTGACTAGCGCTAGCTCCTACAATGAGCAGTTCTTC
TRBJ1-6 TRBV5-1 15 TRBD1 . CASSLATGGGSPLHF TGCGCCAGCAGCTTGGCGACAGGGGGCGGTTCACCCCTCCACTTT
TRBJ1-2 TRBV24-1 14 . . CATSDFNRPYGYTF TGTGCCACCAGTGATTTTAACAGGCCCTATGGCTACACCTTC
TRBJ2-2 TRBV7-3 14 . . CASSRLLGTGELFF TGTGCCAGCAGCCGACTCTTGGGCACCGGGGAGCTGTTTTTT
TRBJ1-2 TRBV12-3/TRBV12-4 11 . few CASSPNYGYTF TGTGCCAGCAGCCCAAACTATGGCTACACCTTC
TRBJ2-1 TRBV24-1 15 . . CATSDLQVSYNEQFF TGTGCCACCAGTGATTTGCAAGTCAGTTACAATGAGCAGTTCTTC
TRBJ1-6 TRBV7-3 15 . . CASSLTLQPNSPLHF TGTGCCAGCAGCTTAACGTTACAGCCTAATTCACCCCTCCACTTT
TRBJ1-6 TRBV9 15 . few CASSVAAGYNSPLHF TGTGCCAGCAGCGTAGCTGCAGGGTATAATTCACCCCTCCACTTT
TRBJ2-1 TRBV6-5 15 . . CASSYSTFSYNEQFF TGTGCCAGCAGTTACTCGACTTTCTCCTACAATGAGCAGTTCTTC
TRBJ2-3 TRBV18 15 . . CASSPPSGAGYAQYF TGTGCCAGCTCACCACCGTCTGGGGCGGGGTACGCGCAGTATTTT
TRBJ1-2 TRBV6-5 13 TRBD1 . CASRRQGNEGYTF TGTGCCAGCCGACGACAGGGGAATGAGGGCTACACCTTC
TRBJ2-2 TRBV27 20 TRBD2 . CASSLYPPGEAGGRTGELFF TGTGCCAGCAGTTTATACCCCCCTGGGGAGGCGGGGGGGCGTACCGGGGAGCTGTTTTTT
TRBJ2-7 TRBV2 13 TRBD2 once CASGGDGTYEQYF TGTGCCAGCGGGGGGGACGGAACCTACGAGCAGTACTTC
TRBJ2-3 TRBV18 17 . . CASSPFIPGQGSDTQYF TGTGCCAGCTCACCATTTATTCCCGGGCAGGGGTCAGATACGCAGTATTTT
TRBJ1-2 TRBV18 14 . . CASSPTTANYGYTF TGTGCCAGCTCACCAACGACAGCTAACTATGGCTACACCTTC
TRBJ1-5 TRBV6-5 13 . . CASSEDSYQPQHF TGTGCCAGCAGCGAGGACAGTTATCAGCCCCAGCATTTT
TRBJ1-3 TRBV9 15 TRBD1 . CASTRQGATGNTIYF TGTGCCAGCACCAGACAGGGGGCGACTGGAAACACCATATATTTT
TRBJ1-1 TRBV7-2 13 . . CASSLSYGTEAFF TGTGCCAGCAGCTTAAGCTACGGCACTGAAGCTTTCTTT
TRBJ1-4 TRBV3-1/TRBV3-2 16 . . CASSQDLGVYSEKLFF TGTGCCAGCAGCCAAGATCTCGGGGTTTACAGTGAAAAACTGTTTTTT
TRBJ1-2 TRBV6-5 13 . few CASSQGWDYGYTF TGTGCCAGCAGTCAGGGGTGGGACTATGGCTACACCTTC
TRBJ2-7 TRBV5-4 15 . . CASSLGWGPSYEQYF TGTGCCAGCAGCTTGGGGTGGGGGCCCTCCTACGAGCAGTACTTC
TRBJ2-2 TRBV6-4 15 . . CASSEVGTGTGELFF TGTGCCAGCAGTGAGGTTGGGACTGGTACCGGGGAGCTGTTTTTT
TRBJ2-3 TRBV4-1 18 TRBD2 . CASSQEVGGGGSTDTQYF TGCGCCAGCAGCCAAGAGGTGGGTGGCGGGGGGTCCACAGATACGCAGTATTTT
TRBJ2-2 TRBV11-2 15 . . CASSSRLVRTGELFF TGTGCCAGCAGCTCTAGACTAGTTCGGACCGGGGAGCTGTTTTTT
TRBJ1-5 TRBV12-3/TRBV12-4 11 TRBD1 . CASSDRGPQHF TGTGCCAGCAGTGACAGGGGGCCCCAGCATTTT
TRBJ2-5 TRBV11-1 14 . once CASSPTRVTETQYF TGTGCCAGCAGCCCCACTAGAGTCACGGAGACCCAGTACTTC
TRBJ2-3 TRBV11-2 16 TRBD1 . CASSLGTGVGTDTQYF TGTGCCAGCAGCTTAGGGACAGGGGTTGGGACAGATACGCAGTATTTT
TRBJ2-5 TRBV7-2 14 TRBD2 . CASSEAGVQETQYF TGTGCCAGCAGCGAAGCGGGAGTACAAGAGACCCAGTACTTC
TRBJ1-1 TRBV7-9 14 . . CASSGDGPGTEAFF TGTGCCAGCAGCGGAGATGGCCCCGGGACTGAAGCTTTCTTT
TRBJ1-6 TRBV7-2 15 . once CASSPDTSYNSPLHF TGTGCCAGCAGCCCGGACACCTCCTATAATTCACCCCTCCACTTT
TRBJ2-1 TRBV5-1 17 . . CASSREPRGTNRAEQFF TGCGCCAGCAGCCGGGAACCTCGGGGGACGAACCGGGCCGAGCAGTTCTTC
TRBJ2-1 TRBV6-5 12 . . CASSRRGNEQFF TGTGCCAGCAGCCGCAGGGGTAATGAGCAGTTCTTC
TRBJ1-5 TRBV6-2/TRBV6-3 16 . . CASSYPTGYSNQPQHF TGTGCCAGCAGTTATCCGACAGGTTATAGCAATCAGCCCCAGCATTTT
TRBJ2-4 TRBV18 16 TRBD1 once CASSFSMDRDKNIQYF TGTGCCAGCTCGTTTTCGATGGACAGGGATAAAAACATTCAGTACTTC
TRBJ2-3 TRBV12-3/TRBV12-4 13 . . CASSRLGVDTQYF TGTGCCAGCAGCCGGCTAGGGGTAGATACGCAGTATTTT
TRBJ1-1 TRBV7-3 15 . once CASSLTGQGGTEAFF TGTGCCAGCAGCTTAACGGGGCAAGGGGGAACTGAAGCTTTCTTT
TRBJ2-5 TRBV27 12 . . CASSFSQGTQYF TGTGCCAGCAGTTTCAGCCAGGGGACCCAGTACTTC
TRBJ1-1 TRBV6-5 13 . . CAGGGQANTEAFF TGTGCCGGGGGGGGCCAGGCGAACACTGAAGCTTTCTTT
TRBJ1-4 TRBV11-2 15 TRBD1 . CASSLGQGAREKLFF TGTGCCAGCAGCTTAGGCCAGGGGGCGAGGGAAAAACTGTTTTTT
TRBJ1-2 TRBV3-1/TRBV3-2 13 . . CASSLTLGGGYTF TGTGCCAGCAGCCTTACACTCGGGGGTGGCTACACCTTC
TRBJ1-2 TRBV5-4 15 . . CASSLQGHGQYGYTF TGTGCCAGCAGCTTGCAGGGGCACGGACAATATGGCTACACCTTC
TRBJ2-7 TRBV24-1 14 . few CATNVKGSSYEQYF TGTGCCACCAACGTTAAGGGGTCCTCCTACGAGCAGTACTTC
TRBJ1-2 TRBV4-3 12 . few CASSQVGAGYTF TGCGCCAGCAGCCAAGTGGGGGCTGGCTACACCTTC
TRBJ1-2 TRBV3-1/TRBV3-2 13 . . CASSQSRRGLDTF TGTGCCAGCAGCCAATCCAGGCGGGGGTTGGACACCTTC
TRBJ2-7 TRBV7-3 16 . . CASSPTVNRAVSEQYF TGTGCCAGCAGCCCTACCGTTAACAGGGCTGTCTCAGAGCAGTACTTC
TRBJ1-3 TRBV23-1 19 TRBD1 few CASSRRAPGQSFSGNTIYF TGCGCCAGCAGTCGTCGAGCCCCGGGACAGTCTTTCTCTGGAAACACCATATATTTT
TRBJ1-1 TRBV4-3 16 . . CASSQVGLVAGTEAFF TGCGCCAGCAGCCAAGTGGGGTTGGTGGCGGGCACTGAAGCTTTCTTT
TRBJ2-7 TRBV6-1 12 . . CASSETSSGQYF TGTGCCAGCAGTGAAACCAGCTCGGGGCAGTACTTC
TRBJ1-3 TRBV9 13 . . CASSVYSGNTIYF TGTGCCAGCAGCGTATACTCTGGAAACACCATATATTTT
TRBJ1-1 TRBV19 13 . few CASSMARNTEAFF TGTGCCAGTAGTATGGCCAGAAACACTGAAGCTTTCTTT